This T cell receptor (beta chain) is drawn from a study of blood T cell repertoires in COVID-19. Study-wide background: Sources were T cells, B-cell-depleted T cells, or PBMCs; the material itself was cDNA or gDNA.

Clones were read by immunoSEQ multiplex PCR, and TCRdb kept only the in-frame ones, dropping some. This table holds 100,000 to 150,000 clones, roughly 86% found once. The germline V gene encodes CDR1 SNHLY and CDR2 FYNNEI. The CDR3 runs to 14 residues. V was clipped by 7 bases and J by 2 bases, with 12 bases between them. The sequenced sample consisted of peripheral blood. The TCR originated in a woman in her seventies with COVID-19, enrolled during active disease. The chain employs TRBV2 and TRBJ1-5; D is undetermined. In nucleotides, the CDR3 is TGTGCCAGCACCCCAGACGGGGGCAATCAGCCCCAGCATTTT. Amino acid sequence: CASTPDGGNQPQHF. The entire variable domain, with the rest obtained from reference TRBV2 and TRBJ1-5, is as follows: EPEVTQTPSHQVTQMGQEVILRCVPISNHLYFYWYRQILGQKVEFLVSFYNNEISEKSEIFDDQFSVERPDGSNFTLKIRSTKLEDSAMYFCASTPDGGNQPQHFGDGTRLSIL.